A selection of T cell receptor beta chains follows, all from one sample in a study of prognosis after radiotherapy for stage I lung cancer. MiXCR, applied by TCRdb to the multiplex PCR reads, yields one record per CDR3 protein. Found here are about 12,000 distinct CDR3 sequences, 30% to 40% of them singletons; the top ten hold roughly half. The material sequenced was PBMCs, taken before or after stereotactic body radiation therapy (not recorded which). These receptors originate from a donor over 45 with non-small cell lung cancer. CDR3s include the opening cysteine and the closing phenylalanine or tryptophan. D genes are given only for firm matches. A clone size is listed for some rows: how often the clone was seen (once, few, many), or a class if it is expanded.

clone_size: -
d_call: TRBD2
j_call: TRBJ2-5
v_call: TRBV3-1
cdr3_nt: TGTGCCAGCAGCCAATCGGGACTAGCGGGAGATGGGGAGACCCAGTACTTC
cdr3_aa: CASSQSGLAGDGETQYF

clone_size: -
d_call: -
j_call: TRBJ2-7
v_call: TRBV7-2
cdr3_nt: TGTGCCAGCTTATGGGTTAGCGGTTCCTCCTACGAGCAGTACTTC
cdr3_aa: CASLWVSGSSYEQYF

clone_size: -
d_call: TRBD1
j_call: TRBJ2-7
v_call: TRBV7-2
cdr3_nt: TGTGCCAGCAGCTTAGCTTCAGGGGGCGCGGGGTACGAGCAGTACTTC
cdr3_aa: CASSLASGGAGYEQYF

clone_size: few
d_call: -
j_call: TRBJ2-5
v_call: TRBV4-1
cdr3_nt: TGCGCCAGCAGCCCTGGCGGGCTACAAGAGACCCAGTACTTC
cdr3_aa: CASSPGGLQETQYF

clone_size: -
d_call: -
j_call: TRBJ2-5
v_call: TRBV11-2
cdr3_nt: TGTGCCAGCCGCCCCTGGGGCCAGGAGACCCAGTACTTC
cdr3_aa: CASRPWGQETQYF

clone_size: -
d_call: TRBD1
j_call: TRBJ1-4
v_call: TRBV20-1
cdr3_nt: TGCAGTGCTAGTAACAGGGGGACAACTAATGAAAAACTGTTTTTT
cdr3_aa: CSASNRGTTNEKLFF

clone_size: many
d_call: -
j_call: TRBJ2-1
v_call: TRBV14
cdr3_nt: TGTGCCAGCAGCCAAGATGTGGGGGGTGAGCAGTTCTTC
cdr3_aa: CASSQDVGGEQFF

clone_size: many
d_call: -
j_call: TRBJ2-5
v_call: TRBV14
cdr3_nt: TGTGCCAGCAGCCACCTAGGAGAAGAGACCCAGTACTTC
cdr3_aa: CASSHLGEETQYF

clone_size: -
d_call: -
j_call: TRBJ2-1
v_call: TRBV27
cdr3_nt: TGTGCCAGCAGTTGGGGAGTCAATGAGCAGTTCTTC
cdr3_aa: CASSWGVNEQFF

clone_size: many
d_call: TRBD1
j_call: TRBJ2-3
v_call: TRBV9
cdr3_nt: TGTGCCAGCAGCGTGCGGACAGGAAGCACAGATACGCAGTATTTT
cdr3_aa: CASSVRTGSTDTQYF

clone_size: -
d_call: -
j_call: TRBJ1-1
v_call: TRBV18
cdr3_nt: TGTGCCAGCTCACCGAGCCAGGGTGAAGCTTTCTTT
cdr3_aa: CASSPSQGEAFF

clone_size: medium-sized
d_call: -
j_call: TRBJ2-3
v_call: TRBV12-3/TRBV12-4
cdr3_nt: TGTGCCAGCAGTTTCTCCCAAGGGACGCAGTATTTT
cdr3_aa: CASSFSQGTQYF

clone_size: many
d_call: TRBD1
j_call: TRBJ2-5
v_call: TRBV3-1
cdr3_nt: TGTGCCAGCAGCCTACGGACAGGTGGAGAGACCCAGTACTTC
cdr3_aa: CASSLRTGGETQYF

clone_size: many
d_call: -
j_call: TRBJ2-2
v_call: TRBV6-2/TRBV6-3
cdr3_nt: TGTGCCAGCAGTTACTCTGATGGACTGGGAACCGGGGAGCTGTTTTTT
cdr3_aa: CASSYSDGLGTGELFF

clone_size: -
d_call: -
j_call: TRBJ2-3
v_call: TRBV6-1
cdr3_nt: TGTGCCAGCAGTGGACCAGGGGCGCGGGCAGATACGCAGTATTTT
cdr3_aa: CASSGPGARADTQYF

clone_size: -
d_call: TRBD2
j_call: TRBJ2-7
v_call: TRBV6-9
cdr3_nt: TGTGCCAGCAGTTACCTAGCGGGAGGGGGGACCGAGCAGTACTTC
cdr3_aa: CASSYLAGGGTEQYF

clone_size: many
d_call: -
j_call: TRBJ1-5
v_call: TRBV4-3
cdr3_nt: TGCGCCAGCAGCCAAGTCCACGGGGTATTTGGCAATCAGCCCCAGCATTTT
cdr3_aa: CASSQVHGVFGNQPQHF

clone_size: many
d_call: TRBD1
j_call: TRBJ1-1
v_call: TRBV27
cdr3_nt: TGTGCCAGCAGTTTACTGGCAGGGGGTTTGGACACTGAAGCTTTCTTT
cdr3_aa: CASSLLAGGLDTEAFF

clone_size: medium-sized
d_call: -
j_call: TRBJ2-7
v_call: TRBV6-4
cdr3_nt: TGTGCCAGCAGTTACTCGACACTAGACCTTCCCTACGAGCAGTACTTC
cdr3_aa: CASSYSTLDLPYEQYF

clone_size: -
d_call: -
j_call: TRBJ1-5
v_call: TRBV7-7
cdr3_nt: TGTGCTAGCAGCGTTTCAGAGAATCAGCCCCAGCATTTT
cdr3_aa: CASSVSENQPQHF

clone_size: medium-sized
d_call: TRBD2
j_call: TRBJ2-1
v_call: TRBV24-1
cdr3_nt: TGTGCCACCTGCGGGGGCTCCTACAATGAGCAGTTCTTC
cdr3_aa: CATCGGSYNEQFF

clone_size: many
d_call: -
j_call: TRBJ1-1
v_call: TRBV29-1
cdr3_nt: TGCAGCGCCGCGGACGGGAACACTGAAGCTTTCTTT
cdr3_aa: CSAADGNTEAFF

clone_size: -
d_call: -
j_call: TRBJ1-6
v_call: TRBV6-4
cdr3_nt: TGTGCCAGCCAGCCCCGACCGGGACCCAATTCACCCCTCCACTTT
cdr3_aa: CASQPRPGPNSPLHF

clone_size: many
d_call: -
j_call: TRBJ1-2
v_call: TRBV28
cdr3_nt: TGTGCCAGCAAAGATCTGGATGGCTACACCTTC
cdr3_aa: CASKDLDGYTF

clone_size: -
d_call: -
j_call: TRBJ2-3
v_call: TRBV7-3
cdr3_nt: TGTGCCAGCAGCTTACTGGGCAGCACAGATTCTCAGTATTTT
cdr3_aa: CASSLLGSTDSQYF

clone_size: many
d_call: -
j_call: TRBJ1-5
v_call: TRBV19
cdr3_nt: TGTGCCAGTAGCATCGGGACGCATAGCAATCAGCCCCAGCATTTT
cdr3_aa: CASSIGTHSNQPQHF

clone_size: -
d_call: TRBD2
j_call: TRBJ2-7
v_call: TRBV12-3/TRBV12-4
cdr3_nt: TGTGCCAGCAGCCACCTAGCGGGAAGTTACGAGCAGTACTTC
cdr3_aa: CASSHLAGSYEQYF

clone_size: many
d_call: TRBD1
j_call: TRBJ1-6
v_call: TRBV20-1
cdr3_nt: TGCAGTGCATCACCGACAGGGGCCAGGGGTTCACCCCTCCACTTT
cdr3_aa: CSASPTGARGSPLHF

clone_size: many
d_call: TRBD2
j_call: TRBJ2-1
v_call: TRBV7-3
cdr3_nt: TGTGCCAGCAGTCCCAGGACTAGCCTTCTCGGGGGGGTGCAGTTCTTC
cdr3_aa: CASSPRTSLLGGVQFF

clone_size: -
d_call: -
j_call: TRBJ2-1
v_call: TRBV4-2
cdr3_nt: TGTGCCAGCAGCCAAGAGGGGAACGTTTACAATGAGCAGTTCTTC
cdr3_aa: CASSQEGNVYNEQFF

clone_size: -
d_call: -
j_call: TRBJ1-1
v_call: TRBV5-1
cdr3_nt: TGCGCCAGCAGCTTGGTTGCCAACACTGAAGCTTTCTTT
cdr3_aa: CASSLVANTEAFF

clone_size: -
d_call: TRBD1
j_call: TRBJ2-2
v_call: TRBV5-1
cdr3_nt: TGCGCCAGCAGCCTTGGAAAGGGGGCATCCGGGGAGCTGTTTTTT
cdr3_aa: CASSLGKGASGELFF

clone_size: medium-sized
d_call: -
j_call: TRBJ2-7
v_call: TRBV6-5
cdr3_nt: TGTGCCAGCCGGACGGAGCTATTCCACGAGCAGTACTTC
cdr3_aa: CASRTELFHEQYF

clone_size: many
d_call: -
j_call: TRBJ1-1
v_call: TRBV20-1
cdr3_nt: TGCAGTGCTGCAGGTGTGTGGAACACTGAAGCTTTCTTT
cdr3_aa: CSAAGVWNTEAFF

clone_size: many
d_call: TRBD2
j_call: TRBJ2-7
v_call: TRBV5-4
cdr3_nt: TGTGCCAGCAGCTCCCTAACTAGCGGGAGAAGGGGGGAGCAGTACTTC
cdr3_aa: CASSSLTSGRRGEQYF

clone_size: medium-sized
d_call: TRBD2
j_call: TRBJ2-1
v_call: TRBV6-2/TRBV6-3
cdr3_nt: TGTGCCAGCAGTTTACTACTAGCGGGACCCAATGAGCAGTTCTTC
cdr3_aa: CASSLLLAGPNEQFF

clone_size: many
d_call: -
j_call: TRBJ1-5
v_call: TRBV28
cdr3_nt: TGTGCCAGCATTTCCAACAGGCCTTATCAGCCCCAGCATTTT
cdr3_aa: CASISNRPYQPQHF

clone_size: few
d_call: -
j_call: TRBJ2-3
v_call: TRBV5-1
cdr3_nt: TGCGCCAGCAGGGAGTTGGGAGTAGGCACAGATACGCAGTATTTT
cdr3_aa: CASRELGVGTDTQYF

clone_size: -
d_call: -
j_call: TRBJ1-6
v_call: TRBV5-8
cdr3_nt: TGTGCCAGCAGCTTTGACAGCGGGGATTCACCCCTCCACTTT
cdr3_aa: CASSFDSGDSPLHF

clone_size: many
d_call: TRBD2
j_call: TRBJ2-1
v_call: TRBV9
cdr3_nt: TGTGCCAGCAGCGAGAGCGGGGGGGCCAGCAATGAGCAGTTCTTC
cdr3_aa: CASSESGGASNEQFF

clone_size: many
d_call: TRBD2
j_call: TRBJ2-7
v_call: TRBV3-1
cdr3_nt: TGTGCCAGCAGCCACCTCGGACTAGATAGCTCCTACGAGCAGTACTTC
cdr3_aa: CASSHLGLDSSYEQYF

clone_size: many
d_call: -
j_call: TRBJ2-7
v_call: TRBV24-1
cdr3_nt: TGTGCCACCAGCCCCTTCGAGAGATTACCCTCTTACGAGCAGTACTTC
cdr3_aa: CATSPFERLPSYEQYF

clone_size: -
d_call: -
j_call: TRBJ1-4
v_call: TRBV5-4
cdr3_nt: TGTGCCAGCAGCTTGGCCGGACTTAATGAAAAACTGTTTTTT
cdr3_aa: CASSLAGLNEKLFF

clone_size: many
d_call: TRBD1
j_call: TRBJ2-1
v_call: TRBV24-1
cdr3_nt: TGTGCCACCAGGGACAGGGGTATAGGCAATGAGCAGTTCTTC
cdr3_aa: CATRDRGIGNEQFF

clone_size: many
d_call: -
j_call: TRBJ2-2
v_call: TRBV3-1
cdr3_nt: TGTGCCAGCAGCGGTACGGGGTTGGGAACCGGGGAGCTGTTTTTT
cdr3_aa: CASSGTGLGTGELFF

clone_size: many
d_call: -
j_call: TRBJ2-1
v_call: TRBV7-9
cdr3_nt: TGTGCCAGCAGCTTAGGAGCGGGCCAGTTCAATGAGCAGTTCTTC
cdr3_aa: CASSLGAGQFNEQFF

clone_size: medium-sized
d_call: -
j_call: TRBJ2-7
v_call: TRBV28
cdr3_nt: TGTGCCAGCAGTTTTACGACAGCCAGCTCCTACGAGCAGTACTTC
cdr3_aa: CASSFTTASSYEQYF

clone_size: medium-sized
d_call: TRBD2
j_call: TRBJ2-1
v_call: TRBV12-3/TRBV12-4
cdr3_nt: TGTGCCAGCAGTTTAGTCGCGGGGGGCCGCTATGAGCAGTTCTTC
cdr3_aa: CASSLVAGGRYEQFF

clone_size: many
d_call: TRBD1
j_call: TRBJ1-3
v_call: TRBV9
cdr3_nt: TGTGCCAGCAGCGTCGAGGACAGGGGAGCCGGGGTAGGGGACTCTGGAAACACCATATATTTT
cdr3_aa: CASSVEDRGAGVGDSGNTIYF

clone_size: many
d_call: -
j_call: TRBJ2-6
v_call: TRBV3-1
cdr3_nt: TGTGCCAGCAGCCAAGACCTAACCAGCGTGGTTTCTGGGGCCAACGTCCTGACTTTC
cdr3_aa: CASSQDLTSVVSGANVLTF

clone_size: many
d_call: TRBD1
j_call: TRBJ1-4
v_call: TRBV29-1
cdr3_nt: TGCAGCGTCCGGGACAGAAATAATGAAAAACTGTTTTTT
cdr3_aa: CSVRDRNNEKLFF

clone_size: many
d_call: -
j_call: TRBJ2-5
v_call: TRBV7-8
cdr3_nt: TGTGCCAGCAGCCGAGTTACAATCGAAGAGACCCAGTACTTC
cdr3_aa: CASSRVTIEETQYF

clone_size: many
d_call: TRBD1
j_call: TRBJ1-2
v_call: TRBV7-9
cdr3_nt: TGTGCCAGCAGCACTGGGACAGGGTTGTATGGCTACACCTTC
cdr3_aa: CASSTGTGLYGYTF

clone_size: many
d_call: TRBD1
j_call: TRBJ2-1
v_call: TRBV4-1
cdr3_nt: TGCGCCAGCAGCCAAGTACTGAGGACAGGGGGCAATGAGCAGTTCTTC
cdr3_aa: CASSQVLRTGGNEQFF